The sample holds a few counts of the clone carrying this TCR beta chain. The entry originates in a study of human T cells and chemical hapten exposure. Time point indicated: patch test 1, 2 weeks after DPC sensitization. Indicated treatment: therapeutic diphenylcyclopropenone sensitization with weekly scalp DPC. TCRdb independently ran MiXCR on the RACE reads; one entry per CDR3 protein. Found here are around 340,000 distinct CDR3 sequences, around 7% of them singletons; the top ten hold 7.5% to 8.5%. The CDR3 is made up of 15 amino acids. Germline CDR1 reads ENHRY; CDR2 reads SYGVKD. Trimming took off 4 bases at V and 6 bases at J, with 16 bases between the two ends.

This clonotype was sampled from a woman younger than 35 with alopecia areata. Some clones in this sample may be carry-over from other donors' samples. The sequencing here drew on whole blood, taken in connection with sensitization to the hapten diphenylcyclopropenone (DPC). The chain joins TRBV10-3 to TRBJ2-1; a possible D gene is TRBD2 (6 bases). The CDR3 here is CAISARLEKGNEQFF. CDR3 nucleotides: TGTGCCATCAGTGCTCGACTAGAAAAGGGCAATGAGCAGTTCTTC.